This T cell receptor beta chain was sequenced for a study of blood T cell repertoires in COVID-19. Study details: Donors in the United States, Italy and Spain gave samples during acute or convalescent COVID-19. Sample material is recorded as cDNA or gDNA derived from T cells, B-cell-depleted T cells, or PBMCs.

Per the authors' pipeline: Amplification from reference gene primers served as the basis for estimated nucleated cell counts. Measured with immunoSEQ multiplex PCR; TCRdb has only the in-frame clones, and not every one. The V and J calls and clone size come from that table; D and trimming were worked out from the DNA. The repertoire holds some 150,000 clones, with about 85% as singletons. Specimen: peripheral blood. This sequence was found in a woman aged 60-70 years with active or convalescent COVID-19.

The CDR3 loop is CASSLGYSGGQDTQYF. The CDR3 DNA reads as TGTGCCAGCAGCTTAGGTTATAGCGGGGGGCAAGATACGCAGTATTTT. The chain couples TRBV7-2 to TRBJ2-3; TRBD2 matches at 10 bases. Trimming took 1 base from V and 5 from J; bases not matched to a gene: 6. The CDR3 runs to 16 residues. The germline V gene encodes CDR1 SGHTA and CDR2 FQGNSA.